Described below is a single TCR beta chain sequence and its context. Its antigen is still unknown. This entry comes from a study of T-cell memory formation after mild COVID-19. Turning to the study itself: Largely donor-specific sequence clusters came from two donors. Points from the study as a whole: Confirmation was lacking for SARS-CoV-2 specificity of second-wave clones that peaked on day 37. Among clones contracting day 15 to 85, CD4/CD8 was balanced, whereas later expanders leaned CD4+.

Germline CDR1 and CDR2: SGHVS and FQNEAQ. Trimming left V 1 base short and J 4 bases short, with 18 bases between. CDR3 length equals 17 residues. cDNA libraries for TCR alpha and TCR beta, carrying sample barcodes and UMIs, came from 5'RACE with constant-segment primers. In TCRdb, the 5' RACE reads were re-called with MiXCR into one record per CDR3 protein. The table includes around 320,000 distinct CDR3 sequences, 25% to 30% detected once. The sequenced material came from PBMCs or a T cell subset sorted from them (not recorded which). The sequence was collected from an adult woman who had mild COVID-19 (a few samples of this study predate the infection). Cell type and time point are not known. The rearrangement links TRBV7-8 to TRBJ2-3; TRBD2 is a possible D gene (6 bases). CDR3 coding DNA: TGTGCCAGCAGCTTAGAATTCCCCGGGAGCGGCGCAGATACGCAGTATTTT. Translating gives CASSLEFPGSGADTQYF.